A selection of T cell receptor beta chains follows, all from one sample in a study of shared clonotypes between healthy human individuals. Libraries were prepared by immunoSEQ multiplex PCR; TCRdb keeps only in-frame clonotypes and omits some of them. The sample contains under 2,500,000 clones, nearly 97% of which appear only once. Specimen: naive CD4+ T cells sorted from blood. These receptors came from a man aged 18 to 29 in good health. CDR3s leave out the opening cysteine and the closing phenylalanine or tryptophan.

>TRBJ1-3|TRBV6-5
ASRTGVSGNTIY
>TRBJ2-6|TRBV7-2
ARRVRGANVLT
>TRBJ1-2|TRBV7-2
ASSLWTGNYGYT
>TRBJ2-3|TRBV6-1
ASSDERPDTQY
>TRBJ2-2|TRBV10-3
AISSTGEVTGELF
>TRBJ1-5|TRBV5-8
ASSPRGRGHNQPQH
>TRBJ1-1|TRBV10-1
ASSDSPPMNTEAF
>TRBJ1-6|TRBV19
ASSKSSYNSPLH
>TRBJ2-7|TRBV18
ASSPRLGDPEEQY
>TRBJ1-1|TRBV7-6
ASSTYHGAGGAF
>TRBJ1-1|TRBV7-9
ASSLQTGGEAF
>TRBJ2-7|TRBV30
AWRWTFGGDGEQY
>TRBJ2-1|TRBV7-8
ASSLGWRVASADEQF
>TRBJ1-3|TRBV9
ASNTFVLGGPGNTIY
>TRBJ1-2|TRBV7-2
ASSPRTGIYGYT